What follows are 2 T cell receptor beta chains derived from one specimen sequenced in a study of shared clonotypes between healthy human individuals. Here immunoSEQ multiplex PCR was the method, and the copy in TCRdb shows in-frame clones only, minus some. Of hundreds of thousands of clones listed, 92% were seen once; the top ten hold approximately 24%. CD45RO negativity and positive selection for CCR7 defined naive CD8 cells, a population that excluded terminally differentiated effector memory CD45RA+ cells. The sequenced sample consisted of naive CD8+ T cells sorted from blood. The receptors derive from a man aged 25 to 40 in good health.

This chain uses TRBV7-6 with TRBJ2-3, with D possibly TRBD2 on 5 matching bases. Germline assignment: CDR1 SGHVS and CDR2 FNYEAQ. The CDR3 extends over 15 amino acids. V was pared by 0 bases and J by 0 bases, with 7 bases between. This CDR3 is CASSLAAESTDTQYF. As DNA, the CDR3 is TGTGCCAGCAGCTTAGCAGCGGAAAGCACAGATACGCAGTATTTT.

This clone was recorded once. The gene calls are TRBV6-4 and TRBJ2-3; TRBD2 agrees at 7 bases. After removal of 6 bases from V and 1 base from J, the junction contained 13 bases not matched to a gene. Germline CDR1 is MRHNA and CDR2 is SNTAGT. The CDR3 is 17 residues long. The CDR3 DNA is TGTGCCAGCAGCAGTGCCTCTATTGCGGGGGGCACAGATACGCAGTATTTT. Its protein product is CASSSASIAGGTDTQYF.